Below, one T cell receptor beta chain is given with its context. J lost 7 bases, V lost 4 bases, and 4 bases had no gene match. Germline V CDR1 and CDR2: ENHRY, SYGVKD. CDR3 length: 13 amino acids. Both 60 Vbeta primers and 13 Jbeta primers went into the PCR. The table came from immunoSEQ multiplex PCR; TCRdb's copy has only in-frame clones and leaves some out. The sample carries about 190,000 clones, roughly 79% recorded once. The data are from a study of cytomegalovirus exposure and HLA in healthy donors. This receptor was obtained from a woman younger than 30 in good health and CMV-seronegative. V usage is TRBV10-3 and J usage is TRBJ2-1; TRBD1 aligns across 7 bases. Input material: PBMCs. The CDR3 reads CAISVATGNEQFF. CDR3 nucleotide sequence: TGTGCCATCAGTGTTGCGACAGGGAATGAGCAGTTCTTC.